This paragraph reports one T cell receptor beta chain. Its antigen is unidentified. In germline, CDR1 is SGHDN, CDR2 FVKESK. The CDR3 covers 14 residues. Unmatched junction bases numbered 7, after V lost 5 bases and J lost 3 bases. This specimen comes from a study of OX40 agonist ivuxolimab in advanced cancers. The method was immunoSEQ multiplex PCR; TCRdb's version includes in-frame clones alone and lacks a portion of them. The sample lists tens of thousands of clones, about 91% occurring once. Overall study results and limits: Among the lowest peripheral clonal expansion occurred in 0.1-3.0 mg/kg partial responders.

The sequence was obtained from an adult with an advanced solid tumor such as melanoma, head and neck, liver or kidney cancer. The chain has TRBV14 and TRBJ2-7; the match to TRBD2 covers 7 bases. The sequenced sample was CD4+ or CD8+ T cells sorted from blood, obtained in a trial of the OX40 agonist ivuxolimab. The CDR3 sequence: CASSSTGGSYEQYF. The DNA for the CDR3 is TGTGCCAGCAGCTCTACGGGAGGCAGCTACGAGCAGTACTTC.